This TCR beta chain was profiled in a study of T cell changes during pregnancy in multiple sclerosis. Trimming cost V 5 bases and J 4 bases, with 18 bases left between them. From germline, CDR1 is LNHDA and CDR2 SQIVND (reference sequence). The CDR3 consists of 16 residues. Data came from immunoSEQ multiplex PCR; TCRdb stores just in-frame clones and leaves some out. The sample yields tens of thousands of clones, 91% seen once. Sequencing used peripheral blood, obtained in the third trimester of pregnancy. This receptor was taken from a female donor in good health, enrolled as a control in a pregnancy study. The chain combines TRBV19 with TRBJ1-3; maybe TRBD1 (5 bases). The CDR3 DNA reads as TGTGCCAGTAGTTCCAGCAGCGGGGCTTCAGGAAACACCATATATTTT. It translates to CASSSSSGASGNTIYF.